Listed below are T cell receptor beta chains from one sample, sequenced in a study of shared clonotypes between healthy human individuals. Sequencing used immunoSEQ multiplex PCR; TCRdb keeps in-frame clones, though not all of them. The repertoire consists of a few million clones, with around 93% occurring once and the leading ten covering more than 1.5%. The sequenced material came from naive CD8+ T cells from PBMCs. The origin of the receptors is a man aged 18 to 35 in good health. Some clones in this sample may be carry-over from other donors' samples. The CDR3 runs from the conserved cysteine through the conserved F or W. Fields, in order: J gene, V gene, CDR3 protein.

J: TRBJ2-7; V: TRBV7-9; CDR3: CASHPTGSYEQYF
J: TRBJ2-7; V: TRBV27; CDR3: CASSLRGPAYEQYF
J: TRBJ1-2; V: TRBV30; CDR3: CAWIPEGPGYTF
J: TRBJ2-1; V: TRBV7-3; CDR3: CASGLSGYNEQFF
J: TRBJ2-5; V: TRBV11-2; CDR3: CASSLGVTVQRTQYF
J: TRBJ1-5; V: TRBV19; CDR3: CASSIGRASNQPQHF
J: TRBJ2-3; V: TRBV19; CDR3: CASSQASSGRPDTQYF
J: TRBJ1-1; V: TRBV28; CDR3: CASRGLSWNTEAFF
J: TRBJ1-2; V: TRBV9; CDR3: CASSVGTGPSDGYTF
J: TRBJ1-1; V: TRBV18; CDR3: CASSPGEAAPWEAFF
J: TRBJ2-5; V: TRBV5-4; CDR3: CASTAEGEAFPQYF
J: TRBJ2-5; V: TRBV15; CDR3: CATSGSRTPTETQYF
J: TRBJ1-4; V: TRBV6-8; CDR3: CASRYKAATNEKLFF
J: TRBJ2-3; V: TRBV15; CDR3: CATSRDKASSGTQYF
J: TRBJ1-1; V: TRBV5-1; CDR3: CASRPGQGGTEAFF
J: TRBJ1-5; V: TRBV29-1; CDR3: CSVVLKGQGLEPQHF
J: TRBJ2-2; V: TRBV27; CDR3: CASRGLAGSNTGELFF
J: TRBJ2-2; V: TRBV4-2; CDR3: CASSQAVGTGGDGELFF
J: TRBJ1-4; V: TRBV7-2; CDR3: CASSSTRTRGEKLFF
J: TRBJ2-1; V: TRBV28; CDR3: CASSFGDSYNEQFF
J: TRBJ1-1; V: TRBV13; CDR3: CASSLVYSGPASAFF
J: TRBJ2-7; V: TRBV30; CDR3: CAWSVPYRGYEQYF
J: TRBJ2-1; V: TRBV29-1; CDR3: CSVAVGQSYNEQFF
J: TRBJ1-2; V: TRBV5-6; CDR3: CASSLIGGEGYGYTF
J: TRBJ2-7; V: TRBV11-2; CDR3: CASSLGRDGEEQYF
J: TRBJ1-1; V: TRBV7-3; CDR3: CASSPAGKGNTEAFF
J: TRBJ2-3; V: TRBV15; CDR3: CATSRGTSSTDTQYF
J: TRBJ2-7; V: TRBV27; CDR3: CASSLSSGAPSYEQYF
J: TRBJ2-2; V: TRBV27; CDR3: CASRTITGELFF
J: TRBJ1-2; V: TRBV28; CDR3: CASSLSRGLGPANYGYTF
J: TRBJ2-7; V: TRBV27; CDR3: CASSFSAGTGRYEQYF
J: TRBJ2-7; V: TRBV10-3; CDR3: CAIARRDTTYEQYF
J: TRBJ1-1; V: TRBV9; CDR3: CASSVGRMNTEAFF
J: TRBJ2-2; V: TRBV4-3; CDR3: CASSQEGSKAGELFF
J: TRBJ2-7; V: TRBV9; CDR3: CASSPTGGHYEQYF
J: TRBJ2-3; V: TRBV11-2; CDR3: CASGRGPTDTQYF
J: TRBJ1-5; V: TRBV27; CDR3: CASSLLTGVDQPQHF
J: -; V: TRBV2; CDR3: CASKVGAGPFYEQYF
J: TRBJ2-7; V: TRBV11-1; CDR3: CASSLAGVVYEQYF
J: TRBJ2-1; V: TRBV19; CDR3: CASSFRGFSYNEQFF
J: TRBJ2-3; V: TRBV30; CDR3: CAWSVGEGYYLTDTQYF
J: TRBJ1-5; V: TRBV27; CDR3: CASSLGQGGQPQHF
J: TRBJ1-2; V: TRBV9; CDR3: CASSVVTGGQEGYTF